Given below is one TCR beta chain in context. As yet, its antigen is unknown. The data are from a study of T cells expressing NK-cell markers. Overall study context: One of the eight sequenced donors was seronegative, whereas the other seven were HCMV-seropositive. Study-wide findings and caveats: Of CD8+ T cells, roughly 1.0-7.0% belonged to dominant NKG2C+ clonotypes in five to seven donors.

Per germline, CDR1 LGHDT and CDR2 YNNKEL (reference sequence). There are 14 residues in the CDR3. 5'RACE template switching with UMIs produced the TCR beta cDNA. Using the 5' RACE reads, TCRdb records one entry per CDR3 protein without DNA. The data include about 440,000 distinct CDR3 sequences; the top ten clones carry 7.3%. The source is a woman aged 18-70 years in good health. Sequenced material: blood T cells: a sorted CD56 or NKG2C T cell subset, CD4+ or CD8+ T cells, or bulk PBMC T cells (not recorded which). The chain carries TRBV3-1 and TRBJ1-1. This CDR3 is CASSQDEYRTEAFF.